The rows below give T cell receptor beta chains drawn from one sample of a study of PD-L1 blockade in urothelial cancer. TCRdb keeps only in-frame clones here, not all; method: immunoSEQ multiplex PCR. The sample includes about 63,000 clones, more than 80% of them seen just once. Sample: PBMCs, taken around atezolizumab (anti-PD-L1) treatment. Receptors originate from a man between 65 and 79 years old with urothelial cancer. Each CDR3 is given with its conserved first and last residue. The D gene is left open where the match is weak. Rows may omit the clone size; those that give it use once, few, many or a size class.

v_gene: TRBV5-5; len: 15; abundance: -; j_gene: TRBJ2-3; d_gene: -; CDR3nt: TGTGCCAGCAGCTTGTCAACCGCGGGGGCGGGTACGCAGTATTTT; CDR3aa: CASSLSTAGAGTQYF
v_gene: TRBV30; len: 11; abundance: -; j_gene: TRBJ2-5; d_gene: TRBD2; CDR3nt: TGTGCCTGGGGACTAGGTGGTACCCAGTACTTC; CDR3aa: CAWGLGGTQYF
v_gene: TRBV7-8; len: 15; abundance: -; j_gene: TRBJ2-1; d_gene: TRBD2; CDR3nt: TGTGCCAGCAGCTTATTACAGCGGGAGGGGAATGAGCAGTTCTTC; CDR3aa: CASSLLQREGNEQFF
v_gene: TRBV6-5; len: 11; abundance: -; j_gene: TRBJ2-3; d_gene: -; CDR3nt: TGTGCCAGCAGTTCCAGGGATACGCAGTATTTT; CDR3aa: CASSSRDTQYF
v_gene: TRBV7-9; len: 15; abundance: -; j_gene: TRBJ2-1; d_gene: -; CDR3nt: TGTGCCAGCAGCGCGGGGGCGGGATCCTACAATGAGCAGTTCTTC; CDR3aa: CASSAGAGSYNEQFF
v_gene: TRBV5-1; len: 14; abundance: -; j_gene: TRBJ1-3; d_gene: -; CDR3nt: TGCGCCAGCACAGACCCGGGGGCTGGAAACACCATATATTTT; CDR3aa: CASTDPGAGNTIYF
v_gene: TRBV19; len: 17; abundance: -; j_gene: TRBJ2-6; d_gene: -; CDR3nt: TGTGCCAGTAGTATGGGGCAGGTTCGCTCTGGGGCCAACGTCCTGACTTTC; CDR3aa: CASSMGQVRSGANVLTF
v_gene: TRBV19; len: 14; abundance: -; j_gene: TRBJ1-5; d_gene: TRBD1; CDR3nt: TGTGCCAGTAGTACGGGACAGACCAATCAGCCCCAGCATTTT; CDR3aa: CASSTGQTNQPQHF
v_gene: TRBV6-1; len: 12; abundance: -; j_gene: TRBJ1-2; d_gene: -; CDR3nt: TGTGCCAGCAGTGAAGGGGGGGATGGCTACACCTTC; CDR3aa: CASSEGGDGYTF
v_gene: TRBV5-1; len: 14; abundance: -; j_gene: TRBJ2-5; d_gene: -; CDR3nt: TGCGCCAGCAGCTTGGCCGACACCCAAGAGACCCAGTACTTC; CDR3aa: CASSLADTQETQYF
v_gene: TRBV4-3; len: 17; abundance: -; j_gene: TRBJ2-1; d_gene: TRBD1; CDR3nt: TGCGCCAGCAGCCAAGATGTTAGACAGGGGTCCTACAATGAGCAGTTCTTC; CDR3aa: CASSQDVRQGSYNEQFF
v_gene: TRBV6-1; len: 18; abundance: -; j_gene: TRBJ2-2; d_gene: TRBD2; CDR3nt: TGTGCCAGCAGTGGGGATATGGGGGGGAGCGGGATCACCGGGGAGCTGTTTTTT; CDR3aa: CASSGDMGGSGITGELFF
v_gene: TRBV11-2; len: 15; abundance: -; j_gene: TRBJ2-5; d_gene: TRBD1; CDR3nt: TGTGCCAGCAGCCCAAGCTCAGGGGGCTTGGAGACCCAGTACTTC; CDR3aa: CASSPSSGGLETQYF
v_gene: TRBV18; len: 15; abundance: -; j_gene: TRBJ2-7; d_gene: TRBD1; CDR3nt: TGTGCCAGCTCACCGAAGACAGGGGGCTCCTACGAGCAGTACTTC; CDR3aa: CASSPKTGGSYEQYF
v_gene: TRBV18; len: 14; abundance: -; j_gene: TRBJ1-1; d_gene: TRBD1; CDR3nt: TGTGCCAGCCGCGGCGACAGGGCGAACACTGAAGCTTTCTTT; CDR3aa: CASRGDRANTEAFF
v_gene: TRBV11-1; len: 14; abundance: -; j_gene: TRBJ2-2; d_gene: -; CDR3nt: TGTGCCAGCAGCTTAGCCAGGGGCGCCGGGGAGCTGTTTTTT; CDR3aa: CASSLARGAGELFF
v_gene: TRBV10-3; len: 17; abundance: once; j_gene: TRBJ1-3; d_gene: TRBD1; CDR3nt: TGTGCCATCAGTGCGGCTGTACAGGGGGAGTCTGGAAACACCATATATTTT; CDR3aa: CAISAAVQGESGNTIYF
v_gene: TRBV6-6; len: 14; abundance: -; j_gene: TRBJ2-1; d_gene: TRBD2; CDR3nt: TGTGCCAGCCTCCGCGGGGGGACTTACAATGAGCAGTTCTTC; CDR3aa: CASLRGGTYNEQFF
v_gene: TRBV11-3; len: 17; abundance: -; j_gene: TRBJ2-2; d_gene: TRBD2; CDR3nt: TGTGCCAGCAGCTCTCAAGCGGGATCTGGGTACACCGGGGAGCTGTTTTTT; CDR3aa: CASSSQAGSGYTGELFF
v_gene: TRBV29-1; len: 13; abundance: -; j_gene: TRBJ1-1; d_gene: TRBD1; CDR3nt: TGCAGCGTTGTTCAGGGGGCTTGGACTGAAGCTTTCTTT; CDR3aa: CSVVQGAWTEAFF
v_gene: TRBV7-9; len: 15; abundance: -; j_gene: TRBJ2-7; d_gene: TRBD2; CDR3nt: TGTGCCAGCAGCACCTTAGCGGGAGAACGGGACGAGCAGTACTTC; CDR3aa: CASSTLAGERDEQYF
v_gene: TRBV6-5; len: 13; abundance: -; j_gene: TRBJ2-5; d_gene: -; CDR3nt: TGTGCCAGCAGTACAGGGACACGGGAGACCCAGTACTTC; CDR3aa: CASSTGTRETQYF
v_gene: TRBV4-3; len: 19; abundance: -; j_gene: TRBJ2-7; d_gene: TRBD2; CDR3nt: TGCGCCAGCAGCCCGGGTGGGGTCTTAGGTAGCGGGGCATCCTACGAGCAGTACTTC; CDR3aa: CASSPGGVLGSGASYEQYF
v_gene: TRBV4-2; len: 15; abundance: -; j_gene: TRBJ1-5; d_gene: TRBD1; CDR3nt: TGTGCCAGCAGGCTACAGGGGGATTGGAATCAGCCCCAGCATTTT; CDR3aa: CASRLQGDWNQPQHF
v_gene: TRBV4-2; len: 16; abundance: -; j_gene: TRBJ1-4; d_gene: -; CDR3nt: TGTGCCAGCAGTCCTTCTTTGGGGGGGACTAATGAAAAACTGTTTTTT; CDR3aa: CASSPSLGGTNEKLFF
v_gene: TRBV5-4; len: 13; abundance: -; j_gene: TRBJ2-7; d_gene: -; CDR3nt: TGTGCCAGCAGCTCAAACAGGGACTACGAGCAGTACTTC; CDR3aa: CASSSNRDYEQYF
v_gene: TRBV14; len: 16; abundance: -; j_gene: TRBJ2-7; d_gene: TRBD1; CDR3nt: TGTGCCAGCAGCCCAATGTCATGGACAGGGTCCTACGAGCAGTACTTC; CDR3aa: CASSPMSWTGSYEQYF
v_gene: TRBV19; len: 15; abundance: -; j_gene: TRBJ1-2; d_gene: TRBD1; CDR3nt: TGTGCCAGTAGACTCCCGGGACAGGGGGCGTATGGCTACACCTTC; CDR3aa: CASRLPGQGAYGYTF
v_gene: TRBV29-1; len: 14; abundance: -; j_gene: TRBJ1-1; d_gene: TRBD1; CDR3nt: TGCAGCGTGGGGGGACAGGAATTTGGCACTGAAGCTTTCTTT; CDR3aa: CSVGGQEFGTEAFF
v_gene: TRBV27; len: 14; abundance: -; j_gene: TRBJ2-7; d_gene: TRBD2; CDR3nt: TGTGCCAGCAGTACTAGCGGGAGAATCGACGAGCAGTACTTC; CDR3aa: CASSTSGRIDEQYF
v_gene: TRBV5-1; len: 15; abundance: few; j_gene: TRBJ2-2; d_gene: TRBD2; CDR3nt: TGCGCCAGCATGCGTAGCGGGGGGGGCACCGGGGAGCTGTTTTTT; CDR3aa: CASMRSGGGTGELFF
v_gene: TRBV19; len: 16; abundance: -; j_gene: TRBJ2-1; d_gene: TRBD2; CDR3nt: TGTGCCAGTACCGTGGGACTAGCGGGAGGCGGAAATGAGCAGTTCTTC; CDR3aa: CASTVGLAGGGNEQFF
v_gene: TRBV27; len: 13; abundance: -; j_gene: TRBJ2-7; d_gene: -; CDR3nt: TGTGCCAGCAGTTTACCCCTCTCGGGCGAGCAGTACTTC; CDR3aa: CASSLPLSGEQYF
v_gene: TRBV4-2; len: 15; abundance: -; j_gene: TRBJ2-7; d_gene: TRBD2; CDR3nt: TGTGCCAGCAGCCGTTCGACTAGCGGTGGGGACGAGCAGTACTTC; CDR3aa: CASSRSTSGGDEQYF
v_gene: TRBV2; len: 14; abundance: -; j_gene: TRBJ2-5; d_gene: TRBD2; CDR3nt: TGTGCCAGCAGCGCCGGACTAGCGGTAGAGACCCAGTACTTC; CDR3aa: CASSAGLAVETQYF
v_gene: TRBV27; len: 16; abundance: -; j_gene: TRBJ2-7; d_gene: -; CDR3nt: TGTGCCAGCAGTTTATCTACAGTGACGAGCTCCTACGAGCAGTACTTC; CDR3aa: CASSLSTVTSSYEQYF
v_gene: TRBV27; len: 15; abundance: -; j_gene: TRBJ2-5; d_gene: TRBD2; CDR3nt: TGTGCCAGCAGCCACTCGGGAGCGGGGGGCGCGACCCAGTACTTC; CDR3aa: CASSHSGAGGATQYF
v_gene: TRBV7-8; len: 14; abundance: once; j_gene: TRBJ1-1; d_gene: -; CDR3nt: TGTGCCAGCAGCCTGGGGGGGGCGGTAGCTGAAGCTTTCTTT; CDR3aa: CASSLGGAVAEAFF
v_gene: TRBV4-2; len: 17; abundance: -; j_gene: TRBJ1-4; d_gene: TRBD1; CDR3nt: TGTGCCAGCAGCCAAGAGCCGCCCGGGACAGGGGATGAAAAACTGTTTTTT; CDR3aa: CASSQEPPGTGDEKLFF
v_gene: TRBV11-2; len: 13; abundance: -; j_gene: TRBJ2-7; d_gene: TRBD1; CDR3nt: TGTGCCAGCAGCTCGCAGGGGGCGCGGGAGCAGTACTTC; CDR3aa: CASSSQGAREQYF
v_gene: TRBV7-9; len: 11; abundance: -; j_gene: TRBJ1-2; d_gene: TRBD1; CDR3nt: TGTGCCTGCGGTGACAGGGACGGCTACACCTTC; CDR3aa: CACGDRDGYTF
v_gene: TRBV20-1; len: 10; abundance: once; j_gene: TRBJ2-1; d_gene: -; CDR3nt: TGCAGTGCTCGGTCGAATGAGCAGTTCTTC; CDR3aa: CSARSNEQFF
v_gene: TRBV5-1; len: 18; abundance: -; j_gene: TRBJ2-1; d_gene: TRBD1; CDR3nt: TGCGCCAGCAGCTTGGCAGTCAGGGGGATTAGCTCCTACAATGAGCAGTTCTTC; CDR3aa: CASSLAVRGISSYNEQFF
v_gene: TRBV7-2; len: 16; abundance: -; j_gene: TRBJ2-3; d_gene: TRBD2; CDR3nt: TGTGCCAGCAGCCCTCTAGCGGGGGGGCCAACAGATACGCAGTATTTT; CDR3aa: CASSPLAGGPTDTQYF
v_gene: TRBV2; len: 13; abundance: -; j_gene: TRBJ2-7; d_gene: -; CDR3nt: TGTGCCAGCAGTTCTTACCCGACAGGCGAGCAGTACTTC; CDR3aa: CASSSYPTGEQYF
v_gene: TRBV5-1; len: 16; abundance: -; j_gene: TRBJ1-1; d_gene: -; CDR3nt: TGCGCCAGCAGCTTGAGGGTGGACAGTACGAACACTGAAGCTTTCTTT; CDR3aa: CASSLRVDSTNTEAFF
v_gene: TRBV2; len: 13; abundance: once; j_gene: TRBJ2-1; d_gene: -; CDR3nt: TGTGCCAGCAGGGCGGGGACGTACAATGAGCAGTTCTTC; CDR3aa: CASRAGTYNEQFF
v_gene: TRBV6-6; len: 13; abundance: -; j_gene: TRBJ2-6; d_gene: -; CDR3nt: TGTGCCAGCAGTTCCTATCTTACGGACGTCCTGACTTTC; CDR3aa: CASSSYLTDVLTF
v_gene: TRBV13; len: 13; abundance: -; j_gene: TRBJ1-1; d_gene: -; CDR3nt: TGTGCCAGCAGCTTAGCCCGGGACACTGAAGCTTTCTTT; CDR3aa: CASSLARDTEAFF
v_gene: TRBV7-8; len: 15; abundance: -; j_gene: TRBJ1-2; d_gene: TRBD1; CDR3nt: TGTGCCAGCAGCTTAGCCAAGGACAGGGTCTATGGCTACACCTTC; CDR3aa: CASSLAKDRVYGYTF
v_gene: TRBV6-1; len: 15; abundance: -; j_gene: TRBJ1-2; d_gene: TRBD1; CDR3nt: TGTGCCAGCACCCGTCGGACAGGGTGGAGCTATGGCTACACCTTC; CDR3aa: CASTRRTGWSYGYTF
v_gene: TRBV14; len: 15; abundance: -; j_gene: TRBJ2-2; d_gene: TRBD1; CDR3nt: TGTGCCAGCAGCCGGACAGGGTTACGCACCGGGGAGCTGTTTTTT; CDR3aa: CASSRTGLRTGELFF
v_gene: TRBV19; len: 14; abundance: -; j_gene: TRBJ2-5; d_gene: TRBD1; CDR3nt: TGTGCCAGTAGTTACGGACAGGGCGGAGAGACCCAGTACTTC; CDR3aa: CASSYGQGGETQYF
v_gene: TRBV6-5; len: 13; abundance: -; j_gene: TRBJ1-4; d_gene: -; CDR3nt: TGTGCCAGCAGTTACTCGGGGCGAGAAAAACTGTTTTTT; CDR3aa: CASSYSGREKLFF